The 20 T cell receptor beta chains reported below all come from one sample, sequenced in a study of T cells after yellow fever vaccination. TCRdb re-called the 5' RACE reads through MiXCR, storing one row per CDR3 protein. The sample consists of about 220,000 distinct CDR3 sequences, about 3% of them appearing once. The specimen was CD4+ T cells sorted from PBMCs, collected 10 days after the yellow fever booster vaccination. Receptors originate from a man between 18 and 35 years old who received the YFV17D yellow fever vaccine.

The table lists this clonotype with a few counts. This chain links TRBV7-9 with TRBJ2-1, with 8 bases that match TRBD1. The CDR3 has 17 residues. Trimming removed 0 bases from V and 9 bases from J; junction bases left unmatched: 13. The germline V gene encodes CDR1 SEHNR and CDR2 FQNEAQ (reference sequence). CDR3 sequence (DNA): TGTGCCAGCAGCTTAGCCCCAAGGACAGGGTACGCACGTGAGCAGTTCTTC. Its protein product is CASSLAPRTGYAREQFF.

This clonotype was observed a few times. The CDR3 DNA sequence: TGTGCCAGCAGCAACCAAGCGGGGGCTATCACAGATACGCAGTATTTT. Residues: CASSNQAGAITDTQYF. The rearrangement uses TRBV7-2 and TRBJ2-3; 8 positions agree with TRBD2. The CDR3 consists of 16 residues. Unmatched junction bases numbered 9, after V lost 5 bases and J lost 2 bases. Per the germline V gene, CDR1 is SGHTA and CDR2 is FQGNSA.

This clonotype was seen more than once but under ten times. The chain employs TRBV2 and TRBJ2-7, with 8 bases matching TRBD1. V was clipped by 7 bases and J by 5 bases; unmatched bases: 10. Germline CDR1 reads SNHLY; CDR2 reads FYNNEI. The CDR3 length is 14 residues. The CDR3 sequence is CASTQQGEDDEQYF. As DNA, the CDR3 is TGTGCCAGCACTCAACAGGGGGAGGATGACGAGCAGTACTTC. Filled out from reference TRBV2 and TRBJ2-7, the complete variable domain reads EPEVTQTPSHQVTQMGQEVILRCVPISNHLYFYWYRQILGQKVEFLVSFYNNEISEKSEIFDDQFSVERPDGSNFTLKIRSTKLEDSAMYFCASTQQGEDDEQYFGPGTRLTVT.

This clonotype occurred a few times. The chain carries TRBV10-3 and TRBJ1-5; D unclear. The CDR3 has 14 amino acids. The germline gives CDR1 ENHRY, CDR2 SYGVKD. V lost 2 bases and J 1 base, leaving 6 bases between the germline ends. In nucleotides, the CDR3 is TGTGCCATCAGTGAGCGGCAGAGCAATCAGCCCCAGCATTTT. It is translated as CAISERQSNQPQHF.

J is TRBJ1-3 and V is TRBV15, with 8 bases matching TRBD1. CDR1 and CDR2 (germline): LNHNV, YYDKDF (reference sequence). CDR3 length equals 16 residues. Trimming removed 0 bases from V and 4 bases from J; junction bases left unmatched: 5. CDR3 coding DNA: TGTGCCACCAGCAGAGACCCAGGGGGCGAAGGAAACACCATATATTTT. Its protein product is CATSRDPGGEGNTIYF. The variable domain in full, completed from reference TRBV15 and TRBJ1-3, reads DAMVIQNPRYQVTQFGKPVTLSCSQTLNHNVMYWYQQKSSQAPKLLFHYYDKDFNNEADTPDNFQSRRPNTSFCFLDIRSPGLGDTAMYLCATSRDPGGEGNTIYFGEGSWLTVV.

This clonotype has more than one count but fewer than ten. CDR3 sequence (DNA): TGTGCCAGCAGCTCTAGGACAGATCTCCCGCCCCAGCATTTT. It codes for CASSSRTDLPPQHF. This chain connects TRBV21-1 to TRBJ1-5; the table's D call of TRBD1 was not tested on the DNA. TRBV21-1 is a pseudogene locus. CDR3 length equals 14 residues.

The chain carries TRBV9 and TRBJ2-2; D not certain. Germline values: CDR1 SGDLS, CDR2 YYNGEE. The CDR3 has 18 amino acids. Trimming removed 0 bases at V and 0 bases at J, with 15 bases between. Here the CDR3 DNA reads TGTGCCAGCAGCGTAGAGGTAGGGTGGGCGGCGAACACCGGGGAGCTGTTTTTT. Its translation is CASSVEVGWAANTGELFF.

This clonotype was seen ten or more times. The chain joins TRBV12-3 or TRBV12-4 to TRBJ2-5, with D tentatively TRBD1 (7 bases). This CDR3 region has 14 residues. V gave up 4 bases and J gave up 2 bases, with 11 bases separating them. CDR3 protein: CASSSTGRQETQYF. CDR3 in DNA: TGTGCCAGCAGTTCGACAGGGAGGCAAGAGACCCAGTACTTC.

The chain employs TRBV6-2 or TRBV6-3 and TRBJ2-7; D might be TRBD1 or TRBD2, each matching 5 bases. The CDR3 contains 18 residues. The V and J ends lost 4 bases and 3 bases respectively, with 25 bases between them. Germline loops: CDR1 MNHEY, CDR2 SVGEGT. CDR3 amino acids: CASSSAQTHGTLHYEQYV. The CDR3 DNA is TGTGCCAGCAGTTCCGCCCAAACTCATGGGACCCTTCACTACGAGCAGTACGTC.

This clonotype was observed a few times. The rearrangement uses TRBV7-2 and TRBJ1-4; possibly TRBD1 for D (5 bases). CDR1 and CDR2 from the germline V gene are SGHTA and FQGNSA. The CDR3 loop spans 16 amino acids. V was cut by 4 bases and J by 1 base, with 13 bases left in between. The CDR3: CASSSFPGLTNEKLFF. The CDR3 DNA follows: TGTGCCAGCAGCTCGTTTCCAGGGTTAACTAATGAAAAACTGTTTTTT. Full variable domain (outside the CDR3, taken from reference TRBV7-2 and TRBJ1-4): GAGVSQSPSNKVTEKGKDVELRCDPISGHTALYWYRQSLGQGLEFLIYFQGNSAPDKSGLPSDRFSAERTGGSVSTLTIQRTQQEDSAVYLCASSSFPGLTNEKLFFGSGTQLSVL.

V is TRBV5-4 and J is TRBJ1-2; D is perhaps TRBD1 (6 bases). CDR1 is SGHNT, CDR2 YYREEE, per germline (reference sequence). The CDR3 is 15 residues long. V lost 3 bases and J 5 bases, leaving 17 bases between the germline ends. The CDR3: CASSSGSTGSYGYTF. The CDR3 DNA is TGTGCCAGCAGCTCTGGATCTACAGGGTCATATGGCTACACCTTC.

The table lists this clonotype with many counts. CDR3 residues: CASSLVGQPEQFF. DNA of the CDR3: TGCGCCAGCAGCTTGGTGGGGCAGCCCGAGCAGTTCTTC. The J gene is TRBJ2-1, the V gene TRBV5-1, with D perhaps matching TRBD1 (5 bases). Per the germline V gene, CDR1 is SGHRS and CDR2 is YFSETQ. Trimming cost V 0 bases and J 10 bases, with 11 bases left between them. The CDR3 is 13 amino acids.

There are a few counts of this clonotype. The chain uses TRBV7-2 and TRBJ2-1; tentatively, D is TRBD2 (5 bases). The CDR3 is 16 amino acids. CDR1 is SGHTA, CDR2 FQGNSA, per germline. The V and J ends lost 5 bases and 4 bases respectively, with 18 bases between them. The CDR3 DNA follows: TGTGCCAGCAGCCTAGGGTCAGCGGCGGGTTACAATGAGCAGTTCTTC. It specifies CASSLGSAAGYNEQFF. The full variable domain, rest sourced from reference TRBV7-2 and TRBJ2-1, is GAGVSQSPSNKVTEKGKDVELRCDPISGHTALYWYRQSLGQGLEFLIYFQGNSAPDKSGLPSDRFSAERTGGSVSTLTIQRTQQEDSAVYLCASSLGSAAGYNEQFFGPGTRLTVL.

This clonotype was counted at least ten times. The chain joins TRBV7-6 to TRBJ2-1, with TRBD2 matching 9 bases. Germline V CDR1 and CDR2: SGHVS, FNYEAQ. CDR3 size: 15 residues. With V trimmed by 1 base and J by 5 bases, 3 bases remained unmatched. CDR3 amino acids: CASSLGLADNNEQFF. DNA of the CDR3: TGTGCCAGCAGCTTAGGACTAGCGGACAACAATGAGCAGTTCTTC.

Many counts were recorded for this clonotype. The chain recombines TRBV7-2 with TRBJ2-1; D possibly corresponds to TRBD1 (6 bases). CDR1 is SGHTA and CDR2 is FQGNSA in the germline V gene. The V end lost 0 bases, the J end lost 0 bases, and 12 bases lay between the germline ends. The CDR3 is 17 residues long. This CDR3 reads CASSLARGQSSYNEQFF. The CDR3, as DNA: TGTGCCAGCAGCTTAGCCCGAGGACAGAGCTCCTACAATGAGCAGTTCTTC. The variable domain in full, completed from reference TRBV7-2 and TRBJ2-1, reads GAGVSQSPSNKVTEKGKDVELRCDPISGHTALYWYRQSLGQGLEFLIYFQGNSAPDKSGLPSDRFSAERTGGSVSTLTIQRTQQEDSAVYLCASSLARGQSSYNEQFFGPGTRLTVL.

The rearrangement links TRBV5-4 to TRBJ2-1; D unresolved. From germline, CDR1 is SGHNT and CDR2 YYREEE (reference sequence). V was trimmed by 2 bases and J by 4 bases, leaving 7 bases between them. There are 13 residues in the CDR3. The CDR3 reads CASSFVGYNEQFF. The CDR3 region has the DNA TGTGCCAGCAGCTTTGTCGGTTACAATGAGCAGTTCTTC.

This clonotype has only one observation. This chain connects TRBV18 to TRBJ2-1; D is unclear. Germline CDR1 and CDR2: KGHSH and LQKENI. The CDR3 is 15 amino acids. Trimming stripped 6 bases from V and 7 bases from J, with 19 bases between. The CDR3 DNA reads TGTGCCAGCTCCCCCCTGGCGGATTTCGGGAATGAGCAGTTCTTC. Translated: CASSPLADFGNEQFF. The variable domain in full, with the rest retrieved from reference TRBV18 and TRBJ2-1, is NAGVMQNPRHLVRRRGQEARLRCSPMKGHSHVYWYRQLPEEGLKFMVYLQKENIIDESGMPKERFSAEFPKEGPSILRIQQVVRGDSAAYFCASSPLADFGNEQFFGPGTRLTVL.

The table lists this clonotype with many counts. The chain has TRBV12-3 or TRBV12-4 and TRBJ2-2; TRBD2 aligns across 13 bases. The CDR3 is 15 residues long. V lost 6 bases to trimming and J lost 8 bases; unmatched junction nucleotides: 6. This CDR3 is CASRGTSGAGGELFF. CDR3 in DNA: TGTGCCAGCAGGGGGACTAGCGGGGCAGGAGGGGAGCTGTTTTTT.

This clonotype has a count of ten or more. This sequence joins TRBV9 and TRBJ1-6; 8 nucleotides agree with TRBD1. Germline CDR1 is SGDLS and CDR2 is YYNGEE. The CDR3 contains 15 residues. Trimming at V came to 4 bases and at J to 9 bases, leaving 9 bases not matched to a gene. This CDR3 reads CASSLRTGHTSPLHF. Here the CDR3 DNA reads TGTGCCAGCAGCTTAAGGACAGGGCATACTTCACCCCTCCACTTT.

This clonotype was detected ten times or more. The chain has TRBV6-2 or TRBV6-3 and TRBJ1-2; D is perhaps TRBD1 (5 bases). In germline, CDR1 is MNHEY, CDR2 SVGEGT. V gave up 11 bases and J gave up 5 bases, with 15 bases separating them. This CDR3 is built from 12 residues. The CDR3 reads CASRDLYYGYTF. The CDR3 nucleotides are TGTGCCTCCAGGGATTTATATTATGGCTACACCTTC.